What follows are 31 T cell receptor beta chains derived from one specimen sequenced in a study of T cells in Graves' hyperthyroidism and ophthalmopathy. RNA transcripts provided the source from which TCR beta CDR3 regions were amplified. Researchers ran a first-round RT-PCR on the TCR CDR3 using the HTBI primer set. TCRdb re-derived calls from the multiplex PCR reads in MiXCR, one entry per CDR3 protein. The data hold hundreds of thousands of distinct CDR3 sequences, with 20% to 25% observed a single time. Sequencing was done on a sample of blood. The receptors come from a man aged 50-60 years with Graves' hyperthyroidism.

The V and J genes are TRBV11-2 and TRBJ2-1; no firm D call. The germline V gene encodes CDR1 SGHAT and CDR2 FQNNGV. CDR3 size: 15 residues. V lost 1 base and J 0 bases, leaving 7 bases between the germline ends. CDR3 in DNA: TGTGCCAGCAGCTTAGCCGTTGCCTCCTACAATGAGCAGTTCTTC. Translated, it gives CASSLAVASYNEQFF.

DNA for the CDR3: TGTGCCAGTAACGACAGGGACTCCTACAATGAGCAGTTCTTC. Translated: CASNDRDSYNEQFF. The chain has TRBV19 and TRBJ2-1; 7 nucleotides agree with TRBD1. With V trimmed by 7 bases and J by 0 bases, 3 bases remained unmatched. The CDR3 totals 14 residues. Germline V lookup: CDR1 LNHDA, CDR2 SQIVND (reference sequence).

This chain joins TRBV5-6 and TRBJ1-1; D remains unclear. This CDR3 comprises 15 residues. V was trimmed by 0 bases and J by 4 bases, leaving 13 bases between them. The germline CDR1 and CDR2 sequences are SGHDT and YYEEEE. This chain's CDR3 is CASSLARSRATEAFF. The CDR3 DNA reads TGTGCCAGCAGCTTGGCCCGATCTCGGGCCACTGAAGCTTTCTTT.

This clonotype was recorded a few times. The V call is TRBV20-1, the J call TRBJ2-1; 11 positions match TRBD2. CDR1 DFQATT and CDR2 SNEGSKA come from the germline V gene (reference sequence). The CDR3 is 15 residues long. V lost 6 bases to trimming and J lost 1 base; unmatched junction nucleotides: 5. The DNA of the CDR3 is TGCAGTGCAACCGGGACTAGCGGTTCCTACAATGAGCAGTTCTTC. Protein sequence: CSATGTSGSYNEQFF.

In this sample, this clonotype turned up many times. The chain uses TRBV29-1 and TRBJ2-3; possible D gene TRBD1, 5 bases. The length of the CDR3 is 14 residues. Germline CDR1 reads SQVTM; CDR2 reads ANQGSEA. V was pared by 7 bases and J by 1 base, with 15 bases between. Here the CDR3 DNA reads TGCAGCGCGAAGCAAGGGGCCCGCACAGATACGCAGTATTTT. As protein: CSAKQGARTDTQYF.

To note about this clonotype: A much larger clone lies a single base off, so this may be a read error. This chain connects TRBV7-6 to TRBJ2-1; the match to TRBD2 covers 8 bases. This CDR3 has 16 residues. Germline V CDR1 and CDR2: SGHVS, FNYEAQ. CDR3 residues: CASSLEAGGPRNGQFF. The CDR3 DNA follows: TGTGCCAGCAGCTTAGAGGCGGGAGGCCCCCGGAATGGGCAGTTCTTC.

This chain's CDR3 is CASSWRARGYQPQHF. The CDR3 DNA follows: TGTGCCAGCAGTTGGCGGGCAAGGGGGTACCAGCCCCAGCATTTT. The rearrangement joins TRBV12-3 or TRBV12-4 to TRBJ1-5; weak D call: TRBD1 (6 bases). The V end lost 4 bases, the J end lost 7 bases, and 17 bases lay between the germline ends. The CDR3 has 15 residues.

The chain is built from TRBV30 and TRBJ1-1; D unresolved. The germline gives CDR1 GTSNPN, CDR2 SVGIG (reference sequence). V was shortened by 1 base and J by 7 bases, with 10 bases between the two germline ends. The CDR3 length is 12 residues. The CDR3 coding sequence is TGTGCCTGGAGTGGGGTCGCAGATGAAGCTTTCTTT. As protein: CAWSGVADEAFF.

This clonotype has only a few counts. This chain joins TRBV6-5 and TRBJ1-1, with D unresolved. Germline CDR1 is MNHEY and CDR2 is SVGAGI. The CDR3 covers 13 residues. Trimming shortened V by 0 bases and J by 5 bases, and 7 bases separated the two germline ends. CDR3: CASSYSTGTEAFF. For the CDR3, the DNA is TGTGCCAGCAGTTACTCGACGGGAACTGAAGCTTTCTTT.

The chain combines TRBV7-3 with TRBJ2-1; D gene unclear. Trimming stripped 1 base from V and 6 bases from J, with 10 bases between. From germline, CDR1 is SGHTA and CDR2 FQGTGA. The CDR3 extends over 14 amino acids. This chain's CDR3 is CASSLSGPINEQFF. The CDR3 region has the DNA TGTGCCAGCAGCTTAAGTGGACCTATCAATGAGCAGTTCTTC. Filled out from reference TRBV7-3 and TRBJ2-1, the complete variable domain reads GAGVSQTPSNKVTEKGKYVELRCDPISGHTALYWYRQSLGQGPEFLIYFQGTGAADDSGLPNDRFFAVRPEGSVSTLKIQRTERGDSAVYLCASSLSGPINEQFFGPGTRLTVL.

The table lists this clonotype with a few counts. The CDR3 protein is CSAINSYYGYTF. In DNA, the CDR3 is TGCAGTGCTATAAACAGTTACTATGGCTACACCTTC. This chain connects TRBV20-1 to TRBJ1-2; no firm D call. Germline CDR1 DFQATT, CDR2 SNEGSKA (reference sequence). The CDR3 has 12 residues. V was shortened by 4 bases and J by 3 bases, with 9 bases between the two germline ends.

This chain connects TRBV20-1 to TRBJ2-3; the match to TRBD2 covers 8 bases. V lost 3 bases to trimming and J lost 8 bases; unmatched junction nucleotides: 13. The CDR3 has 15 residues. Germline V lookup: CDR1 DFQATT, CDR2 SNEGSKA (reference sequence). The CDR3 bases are TGCAGTGCTAGTAGGTCGACGGGAGGGAGCGGTACGCAGTATTTT. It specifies CSASRSTGGSGTQYF.

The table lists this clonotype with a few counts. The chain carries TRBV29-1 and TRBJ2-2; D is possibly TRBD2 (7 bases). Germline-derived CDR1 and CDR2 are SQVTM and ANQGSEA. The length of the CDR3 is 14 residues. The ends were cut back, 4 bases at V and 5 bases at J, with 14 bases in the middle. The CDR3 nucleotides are TGCAGCGTTGTAGGGAGGGGGAGAACCGGGGAGCTGTTTTTT. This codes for CSVVGRGRTGELFF.

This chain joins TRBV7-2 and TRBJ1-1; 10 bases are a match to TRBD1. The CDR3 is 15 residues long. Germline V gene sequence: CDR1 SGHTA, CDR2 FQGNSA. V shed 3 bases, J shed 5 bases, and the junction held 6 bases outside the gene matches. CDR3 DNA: TGTGCCAGCAGCTTGGGGGACAGGGGTGTAACTGAAGCTTTCTTT. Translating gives CASSLGDRGVTEAFF.

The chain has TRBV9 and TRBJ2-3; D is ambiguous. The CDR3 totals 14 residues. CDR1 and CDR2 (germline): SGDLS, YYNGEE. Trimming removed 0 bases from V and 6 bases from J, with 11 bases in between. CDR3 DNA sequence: TGTGCCAGCAGCGTAGCTACACGGGCGGATACGCAGTATTTT. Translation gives CASSVATRADTQYF.

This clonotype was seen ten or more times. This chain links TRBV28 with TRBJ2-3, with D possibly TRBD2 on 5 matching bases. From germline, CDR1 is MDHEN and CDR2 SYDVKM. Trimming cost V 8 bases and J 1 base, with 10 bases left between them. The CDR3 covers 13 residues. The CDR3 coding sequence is TGTGCCAGCCTAGACGGGGGCACAGATACGCAGTATTTT. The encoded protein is CASLDGGTDTQYF.

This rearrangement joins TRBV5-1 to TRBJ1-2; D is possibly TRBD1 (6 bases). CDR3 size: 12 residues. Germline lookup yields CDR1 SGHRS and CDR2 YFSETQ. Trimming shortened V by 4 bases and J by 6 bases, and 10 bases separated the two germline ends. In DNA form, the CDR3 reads TGCGCCAGCAGCACCACAGGGAATGGCTACACCTTC. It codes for CASSTTGNGYTF.

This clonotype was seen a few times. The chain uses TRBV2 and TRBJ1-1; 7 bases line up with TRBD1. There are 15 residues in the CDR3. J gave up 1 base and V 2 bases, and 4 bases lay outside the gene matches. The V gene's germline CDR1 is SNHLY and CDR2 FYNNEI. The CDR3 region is CASSETGEENTEAFF. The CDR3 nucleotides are TGTGCCAGCAGTGAAACAGGGGAAGAGAACACTGAAGCTTTCTTT.

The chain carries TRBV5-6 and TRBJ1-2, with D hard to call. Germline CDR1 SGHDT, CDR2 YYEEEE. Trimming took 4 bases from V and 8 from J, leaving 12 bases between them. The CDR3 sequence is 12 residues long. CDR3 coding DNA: TGTGCCAGCAGCACGGTTGGGCGCGGCTACACCTTC. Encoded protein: CASSTVGRGYTF.

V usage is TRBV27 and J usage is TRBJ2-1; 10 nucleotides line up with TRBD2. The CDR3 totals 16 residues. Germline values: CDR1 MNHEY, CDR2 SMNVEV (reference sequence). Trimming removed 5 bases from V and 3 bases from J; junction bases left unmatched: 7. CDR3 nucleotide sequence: TGTGCCAGCAGTCCCACCCTAGCGGGAGACTACAATGAGCAGTTCTTC. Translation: CASSPTLAGDYNEQFF.

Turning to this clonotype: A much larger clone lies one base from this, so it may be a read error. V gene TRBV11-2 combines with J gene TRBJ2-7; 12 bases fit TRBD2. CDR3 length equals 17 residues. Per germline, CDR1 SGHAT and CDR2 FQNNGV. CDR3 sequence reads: CASSSPSRTSGTYEPYF. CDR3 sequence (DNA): TGTGCCAGCAGCTCCCCATCGCGGACTAGCGGGACCTACGAGCCGTACTTC.

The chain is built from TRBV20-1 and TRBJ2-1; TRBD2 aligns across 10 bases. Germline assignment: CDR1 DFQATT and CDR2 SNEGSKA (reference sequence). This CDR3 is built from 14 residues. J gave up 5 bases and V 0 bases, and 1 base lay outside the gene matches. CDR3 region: CSARDLAGDNEQFF. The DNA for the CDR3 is TGCAGTGCTAGAGATCTAGCGGGAGACAATGAGCAGTTCTTC.

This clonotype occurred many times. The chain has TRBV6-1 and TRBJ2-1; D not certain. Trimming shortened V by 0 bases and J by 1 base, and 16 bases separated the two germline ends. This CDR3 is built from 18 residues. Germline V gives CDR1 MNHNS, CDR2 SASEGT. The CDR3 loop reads CASSEAGWRKSSYNEQFF. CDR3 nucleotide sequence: TGTGCCAGCAGTGAAGCGGGCTGGAGAAAAAGTTCCTACAATGAGCAGTTCTTC.

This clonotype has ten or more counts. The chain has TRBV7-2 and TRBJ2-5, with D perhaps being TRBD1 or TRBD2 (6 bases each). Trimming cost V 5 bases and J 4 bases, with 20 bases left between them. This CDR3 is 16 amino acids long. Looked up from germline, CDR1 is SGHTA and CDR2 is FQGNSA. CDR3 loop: CASSGRIGGTGETQYF. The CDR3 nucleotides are TGTGCCAGCAGCGGAAGGATCGGGGGCACCGGAGAGACCCAGTACTTC.

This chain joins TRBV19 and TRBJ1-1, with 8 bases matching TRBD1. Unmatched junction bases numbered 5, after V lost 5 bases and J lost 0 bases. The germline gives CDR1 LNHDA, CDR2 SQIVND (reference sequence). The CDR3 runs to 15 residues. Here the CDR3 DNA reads TGTGCCAGTAGTGCTTTACAGGGGGTGAACACTGAAGCTTTCTTT. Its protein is CASSALQGVNTEAFF. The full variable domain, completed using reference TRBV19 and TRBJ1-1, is DGGITQSPKYLFRKEGQNVTLSCEQNLNHDAMYWYRQDPGQGLRLIYYSQIVNDFQKGDIAEGYSVSREKKESFPLTVTSAQKNPTAFYLCASSALQGVNTEAFFGQGTRLTVV.

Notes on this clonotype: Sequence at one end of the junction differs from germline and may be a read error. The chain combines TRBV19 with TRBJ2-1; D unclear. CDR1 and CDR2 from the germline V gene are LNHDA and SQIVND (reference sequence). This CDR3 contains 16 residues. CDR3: CASSIELSDYYNKQFF. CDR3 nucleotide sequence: TGTGCCAGTAGTATAGAGCTCAGCGATTACTACAATAAGCAGTTCTTC.

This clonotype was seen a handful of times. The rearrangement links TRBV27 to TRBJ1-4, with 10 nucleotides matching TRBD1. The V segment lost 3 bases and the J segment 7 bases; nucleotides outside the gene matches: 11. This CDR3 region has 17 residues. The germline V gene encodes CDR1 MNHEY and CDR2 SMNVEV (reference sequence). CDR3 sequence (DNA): TGTGCCAGCAGTTTGACCTCCCCGGGACAGGGGCTTGAAAAACTGTTTTTT. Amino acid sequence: CASSLTSPGQGLEKLFF. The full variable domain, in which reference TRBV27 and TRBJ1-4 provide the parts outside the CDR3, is EAQVTQNPRYLITVTGKKLTVTCSQNMNHEYMSWYRQDPGLGLRQIYYSMNVEVTDKGDVPEGYKVSRKEKRNFPLILESPSPNQTSLYFCASSLTSPGQGLEKLFFGSGTQLSVL.

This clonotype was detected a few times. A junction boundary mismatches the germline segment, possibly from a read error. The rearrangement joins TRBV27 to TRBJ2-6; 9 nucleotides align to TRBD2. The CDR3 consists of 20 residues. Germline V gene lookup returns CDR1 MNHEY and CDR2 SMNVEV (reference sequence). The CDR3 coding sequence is TGTGCCAGCAGTTCGAACCCTCGGACTAGCGTACGCTCTGGGGCCAACGTCCTGACCTTC. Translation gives CASSSNPRTSVRSGANVLTF.

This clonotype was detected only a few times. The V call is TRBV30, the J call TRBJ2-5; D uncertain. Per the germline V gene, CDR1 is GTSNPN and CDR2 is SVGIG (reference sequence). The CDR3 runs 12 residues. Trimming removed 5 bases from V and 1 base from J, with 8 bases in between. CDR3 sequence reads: CAWERVQETQYF. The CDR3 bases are TGTGCCTGGGAGCGTGTCCAAGAGACCCAGTACTTC.

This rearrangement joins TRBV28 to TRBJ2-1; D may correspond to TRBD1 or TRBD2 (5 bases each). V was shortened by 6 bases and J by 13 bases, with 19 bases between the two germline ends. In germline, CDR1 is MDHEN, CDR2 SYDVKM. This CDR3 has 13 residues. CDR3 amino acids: CASSPTVGPYQFF. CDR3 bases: TGTGCCAGCAGCCCTACAGTGGGACCCTACCAGTTCTTC. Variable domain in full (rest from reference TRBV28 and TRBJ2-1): DVKVTQSSRYLVKRTGEKVFLECVQDMDHENMFWYRQDPGLGLRLIYFSYDVKMKEKGDIPEGYSVSREKKERFSLILESASTNQTSMYLCASSPTVGPYQFFGPGTRLTVL.

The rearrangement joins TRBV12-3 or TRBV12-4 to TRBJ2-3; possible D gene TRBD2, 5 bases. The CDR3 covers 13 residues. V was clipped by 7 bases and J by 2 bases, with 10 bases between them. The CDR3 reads CASNAAATDTQYF. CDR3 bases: TGTGCCAGCAATGCAGCGGCCACAGATACGCAGTATTTT.